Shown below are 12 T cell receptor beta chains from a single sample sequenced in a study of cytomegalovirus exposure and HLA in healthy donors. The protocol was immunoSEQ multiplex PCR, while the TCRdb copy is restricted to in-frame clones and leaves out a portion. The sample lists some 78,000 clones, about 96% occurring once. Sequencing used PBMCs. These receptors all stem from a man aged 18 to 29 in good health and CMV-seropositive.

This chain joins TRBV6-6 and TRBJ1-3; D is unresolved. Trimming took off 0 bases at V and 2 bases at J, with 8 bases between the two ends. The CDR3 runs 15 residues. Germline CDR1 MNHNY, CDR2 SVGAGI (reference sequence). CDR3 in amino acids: CASSYSQDAGNTIYF. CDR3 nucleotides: TGTGCCAGCAGTTACTCCCAGGATGCTGGAAACACCATATATTTT.

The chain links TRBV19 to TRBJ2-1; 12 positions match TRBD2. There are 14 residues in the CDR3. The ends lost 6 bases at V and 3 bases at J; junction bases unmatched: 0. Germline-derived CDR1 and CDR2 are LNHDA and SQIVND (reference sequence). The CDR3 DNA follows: TGTGCCAGTAGGACTAGCGGGAGCTACAATGAGCAGTTCTTC. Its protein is CASRTSGSYNEQFF.

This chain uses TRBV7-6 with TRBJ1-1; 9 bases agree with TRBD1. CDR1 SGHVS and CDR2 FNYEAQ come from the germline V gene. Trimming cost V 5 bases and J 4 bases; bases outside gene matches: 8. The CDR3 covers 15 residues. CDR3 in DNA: TGTGCCAGCAGCGCCACCGGGACAGGGATCACTGAAGCTTTCTTT. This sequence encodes CASSATGTGITEAFF.

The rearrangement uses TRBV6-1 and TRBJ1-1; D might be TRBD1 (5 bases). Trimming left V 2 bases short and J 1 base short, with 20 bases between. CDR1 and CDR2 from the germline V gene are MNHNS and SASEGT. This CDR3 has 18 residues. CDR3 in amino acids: CASSEFQTAGLGNTEAFF. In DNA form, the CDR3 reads TGTGCCAGCAGTGAATTCCAGACAGCCGGTTTAGGGAACACTGAAGCTTTCTTT.

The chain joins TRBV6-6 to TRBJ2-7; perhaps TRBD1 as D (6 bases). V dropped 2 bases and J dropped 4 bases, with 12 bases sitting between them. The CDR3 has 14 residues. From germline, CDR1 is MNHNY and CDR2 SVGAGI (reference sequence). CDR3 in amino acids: CASSYQGGSYEQYF. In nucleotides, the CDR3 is TGTGCCAGCAGTTACCAAGGGGGTTCGTACGAGCAGTACTTC.

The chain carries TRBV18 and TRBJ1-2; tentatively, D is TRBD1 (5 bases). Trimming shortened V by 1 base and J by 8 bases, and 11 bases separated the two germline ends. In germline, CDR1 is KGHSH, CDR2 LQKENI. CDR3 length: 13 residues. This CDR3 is CASSPLRDSGYTF. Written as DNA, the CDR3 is TGTGCCAGCTCACCACTCCGTGACAGCGGCTACACCTTC. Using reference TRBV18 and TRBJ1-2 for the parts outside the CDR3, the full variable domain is NAGVMQNPRHLVRRRGQEARLRCSPMKGHSHVYWYRQLPEEGLKFMVYLQKENIIDESGMPKERFSAEFPKEGPSILRIQQVVRGDSAAYFCASSPLRDSGYTFGSGTRLTVV.

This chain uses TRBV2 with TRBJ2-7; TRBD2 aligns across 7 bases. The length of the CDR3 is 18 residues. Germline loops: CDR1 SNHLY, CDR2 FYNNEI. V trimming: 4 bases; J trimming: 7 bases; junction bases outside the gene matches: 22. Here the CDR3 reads CASSAERRSGPLREEQYF. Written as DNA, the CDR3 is TGTGCCAGCAGTGCGGAGAGGCGTAGCGGGCCCCTCCGAGAGGAGCAGTACTTC.

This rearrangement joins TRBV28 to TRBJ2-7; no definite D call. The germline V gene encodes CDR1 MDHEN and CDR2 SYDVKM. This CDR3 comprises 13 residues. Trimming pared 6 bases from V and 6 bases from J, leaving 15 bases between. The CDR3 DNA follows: TGTGCCAGCAGCCTAGGTTCCGTCAGCGAGCAGTACTTC. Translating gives CASSLGSVSEQYF.

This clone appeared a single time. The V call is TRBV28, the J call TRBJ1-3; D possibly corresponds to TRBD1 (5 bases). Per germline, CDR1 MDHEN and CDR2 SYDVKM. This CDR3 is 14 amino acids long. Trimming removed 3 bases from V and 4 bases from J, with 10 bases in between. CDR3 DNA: TGTGCCAGCAGTTTCAGGGTAGGAGGAAACACCATATATTTT. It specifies CASSFRVGGNTIYF.

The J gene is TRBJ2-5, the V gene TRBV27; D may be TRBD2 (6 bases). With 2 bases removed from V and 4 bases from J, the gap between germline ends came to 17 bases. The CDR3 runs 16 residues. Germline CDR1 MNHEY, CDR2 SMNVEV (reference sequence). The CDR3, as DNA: TGTGCCAGCAGTTTAACTCTAGGAGGGACCGGAGAGACCCAGTACTTC. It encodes CASSLTLGGTGETQYF.

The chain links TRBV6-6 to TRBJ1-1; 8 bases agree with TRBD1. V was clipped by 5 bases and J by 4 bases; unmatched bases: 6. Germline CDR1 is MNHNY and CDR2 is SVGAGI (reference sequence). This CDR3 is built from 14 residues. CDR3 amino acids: CASSPRTGTTEAFF. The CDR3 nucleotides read TGTGCCAGCAGTCCTCGGACAGGGACCACTGAAGCTTTCTTT.

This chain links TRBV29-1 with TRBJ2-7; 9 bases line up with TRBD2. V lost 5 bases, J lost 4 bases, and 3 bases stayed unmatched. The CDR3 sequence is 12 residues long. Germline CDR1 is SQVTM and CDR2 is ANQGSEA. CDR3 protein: CSVKTSGYEQYF. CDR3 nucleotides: TGCAGCGTTAAGACTAGCGGATACGAGCAGTACTTC.